This T cell receptor (beta chain) was captured by sequencing in a study of blood T cell repertoires in COVID-19. Across the study: Both acute and convalescent COVID-19 samples were obtained from the United States, Italy and Spain. From T cells, B-cell-depleted T cells, or PBMCs came the material, which was cDNA or gDNA.

Per the study methods: Using reference gene primer amplification, nucleated cell counts were estimated. The data were produced by immunoSEQ multiplex PCR, yet TCRdb's version contains in-frame clones alone and is incomplete. The V and J calls and clone size come from that table; D and trimming were worked out from the DNA. The profile shows under 200,000 clones, approximately 79% of them singletons. The germline gives CDR1 WNHNN, CDR2 SYGVQD (reference sequence). The germline V and J ends were trimmed by 6 bases and 7 bases, with 15 bases remaining between them. This CDR3 contains 13 residues. V usage is TRBV10-1 and J usage is TRBJ1-1, with D hard to call. The sequence came from a woman older than 75 with acute or convalescent COVID-19. The sample consisted of peripheral blood. The CDR3 nucleotides are TGCGCCAGCAGACCAGTTGTAGGCGGTGAAGCTTTCTTT. This encodes CASRPVVGGEAFF.